Listed below are T cell receptor beta chains from one sample, sequenced in a study of persistence of HIV-infected CD4 T cells. Their antigen targets remain unknown. Assay used: immunoSEQ multiplex PCR; TCRdb lists only in-frame clones, some missing. The sample has roughly 43,000 clones; approximately 89% are singletons. The sequences come from CD4+ T cells sorted from PBMCs after roughly 18-hour stimulation, collected from a patient who received antiretroviral therapy. Source of these receptors: an adult man with HIV who was CMV-seropositive. CDR3s include the opening cysteine and the closing phenylalanine or tryptophan. Each record gives: D gene, clone size, V gene, J gene, CDR3 DNA, CDR3 protein. The D gene is left open where the match is weak. Part of the rows lack a size; the others show once, few, many or a class for expanded clones.

.,once,TRBV7-2,TRBJ2-1,TGTGCCAGCAGCCCGGGGACCTACAATGAGCAGTTCTTC,CASSPGTYNEQFF
TRBD1,.,TRBV4-1,TRBJ1-2,TGCGCCAGCAGTCGACAGGGGATCTTCACTGACTATGGCTACACCTTC,CASSRQGIFTDYGYTF
.,.,TRBV19,TRBJ2-2,TGTGCCACCGGCCGGGATGCGAACACCGGGGAGCTGTTTTTT,CATGRDANTGELFF
.,.,TRBV18,TRBJ2-7,TGTGCCAGCTCATCACAAATCGACACTTACGAGCAGTACTTC,CASSSQIDTYEQYF
.,.,TRBV27,TRBJ2-7,TGTGCCAGCAGTTTTTCGTATGGACCCTACGAGCAGTACTTC,CASSFSYGPYEQYF
.,.,TRBV19,TRBJ1-6,TGTGCCAGTAGTTTTGGGACCGGCGGGCATTCACCCCTCCACTTT,CASSFGTGGHSPLHF
TRBD1,.,TRBV11-1,TRBJ1-2,TGTGCCAGCAGCTTGGGGACAGTGGATTTTGGCTACACCTTC,CASSLGTVDFGYTF
TRBD2,.,TRBV10-3,TRBJ2-5,TGTGCCATCAGTGTAGGCAGGGAGGGAGAGACCCAGTACTTC,CAISVGREGETQYF
TRBD2,.,TRBV30,TRBJ2-7,TGTGCCCTCCGGGAGACGGGGGGGTACTACGAGCAGTACTTC,CALRETGGYYEQYF
.,.,TRBV12-3/TRBV12-4,TRBJ2-7,TGTGCCAGCAGTTTTTACGACGAGCAGTACTTC,CASSFYDEQYF
TRBD1,once,TRBV10-3,TRBJ1-1,TGTGCCATCAGTGGGGACAGGGCCGACACTGAAGCTTTCTTT,CAISGDRADTEAFF
.,few,TRBV5-4,TRBJ1-2,TGTGCCAGCAGCCGGGATGCCTATGGCTACACCTTC,CASSRDAYGYTF
TRBD2,.,TRBV9,TRBJ2-3,TGTGCCAGCAGCGTACGGGGGGACCCAGATACGCAGTATTTT,CASSVRGDPDTQYF
.,.,TRBV2,TRBJ1-6,TGTGCCAGCAGCGAATCGATTAATTCACCCCTCCACTTT,CASSESINSPLHF
.,.,TRBV27,TRBJ1-5,TGTGCCAGCAGTCTCAGCGGGGGAAATCAGCCCCAGCATTTT,CASSLSGGNQPQHF
.,.,TRBV29-1,TRBJ1-2,TGCAGCGCTGGGTCCCTCTGGGGCTACACCTTC,CSAGSLWGYTF
.,.,TRBV1,TRBJ1-2,TGCACCAGCAGCCAAGCTCAGGGGCCCTATGGCTACACCTTC,CTSSQAQGPYGYTF
TRBD2,.,TRBV5-1,TRBJ2-2,TGCGCCAGCAGCTCTAGCGGGGGGAACACCGGGGAGCTGTTTTTT,CASSSSGGNTGELFF
.,.,TRBV10-3,TRBJ2-3,TGTGCCATCAGTGACGCGGGTGGGACAGATACGCAGTATTTT,CAISDAGGTDTQYF
TRBD1,.,TRBV2,TRBJ2-3,TGTGCCAGCAAGAGGACAGGGACCAGCACAGATACGCAGTATTTT,CASKRTGTSTDTQYF
.,.,TRBV5-5,TRBJ2-1,TGTGCCAGCAGCTTCGGGCTAGCGACCCGCAATGAGCAGTTCTTC,CASSFGLATRNEQFF
.,.,TRBV7-2,TRBJ2-3,TGTGCCAGCAGCTTAGACCGGGGGCGCACAGATACGCAGTATTTT,CASSLDRGRTDTQYF
.,.,TRBV9,TRBJ2-3,TGTGCCAGCAGCCCCCGGCGGGCCACAGATACGCAGTATTTT,CASSPRRATDTQYF
.,.,TRBV29-1,TRBJ1-1,TGCAGCGTTGACGGTGGGGGAATAGCTTTCTTT,CSVDGGGIAFF
.,.,TRBV30,TRBJ1-4,TGTGCCTGGAGTTCGATTTTCAAACTGTTTTTT,CAWSSIFKLFF
TRBD1,.,TRBV2,TRBJ1-1,TGTGCCGTCCGGGACAGGGTGCAAGGTGAAGCTTTCTTT,CAVRDRVQGEAFF
.,.,TRBV7-6,TRBJ2-2,TGTGCCAGCAGCTTTTTCGGACACTCGAACACCGGGGAGCTGTTTTTT,CASSFFGHSNTGELFF
TRBD1,.,TRBV6-1,TRBJ2-7,TGTGCCAGCAGTGGAGGGCCAGGGACAGGGGGCTCGTACGAGCAGTACTTC,CASSGGPGTGGSYEQYF
.,.,TRBV12-5,TRBJ2-7,TGTGCTAGTGGTTTGGGGGGGCAGTTCCGGGCGGCCTACGAGCAGTACTTC,CASGLGGQFRAAYEQYF
.,.,TRBV19,TRBJ1-1,TGTGCCAGTAGTCCACAGGGACCTACCACTGAAGCTTTCTTT,CASSPQGPTTEAFF
.,.,TRBV6-5,TRBJ1-5,TGTGCCAGCAGTCCTCGACCTAATCAGCCCCAGCATTTT,CASSPRPNQPQHF
.,.,TRBV19,TRBJ1-1,TGTGCCAGTAGTCCACAGGCGGGGGGCACTGAAGCTTTCTTT,CASSPQAGGTEAFF